This TCR beta chain was sequenced in a study of cytomegalovirus exposure and HLA in healthy donors. The PCR was carried out with 60 Vbeta primers and 13 Jbeta primers. Produced via immunoSEQ multiplex PCR; TCRdb's table is partial and in-frame only. With about 48,000 clones in the sample, the ten largest clones hold 6.1%. CDR1 ENHRY and CDR2 SYGVKD come from the germline V gene. The CDR3 totals 16 residues. The V gene end was trimmed by 0 bases and the J gene end by 0 bases; junction bases not matched to a gene: 2. V and J are TRBV10-3 and TRBJ2-7; TRBD1 matches 10 bases. The sample comprised PBMCs. This receptor was obtained from a male donor in good health and CMV-seropositive. The CDR3 loop reads CAISESRTGGSYEQYF. The CDR3 DNA reads as TGTGCCATCAGTGAGTCCCGGACAGGGGGCTCCTACGAGCAGTACTTC.